This TCR beta chain was identified in a study of blood T cell repertoires in COVID-19. Study-level information: Material from acute and convalescent COVID-19 was sourced from the United States, Italy and Spain. Sources were T cells, B-cell-depleted T cells, or PBMCs; the material itself was cDNA or gDNA.

This CDR3 is built from 14 residues. Germline V gene data show CDR1 as SGHVS and CDR2 as FQNEAQ. The V segment lost 8 bases and the J segment 3 bases; nucleotides outside the gene matches: 6. Original analysis: Amplification of reference gene primers provided the estimated nucleated cell counts. TCRdb's table, derived via immunoSEQ multiplex PCR, lists solely in-frame clones and lacks some. V and J calls and clone size are copied from that table; D and trimming were computed from the DNA. The sample carries 270,000 or so clones, more than 65% recorded once. What was sequenced was peripheral blood. This chain connects TRBV7-8 to TRBJ1-5; 8 bases align to TRBD1. This receptor was taken from a woman under 30 with acute or convalescent COVID-19. The CDR3 coding sequence is TGTGCCAGCGGTACGGACAGGGACAATCAGCCCCAGCATTTT. This sequence encodes CASGTDRDNQPQHF.